The next 10 T cell receptor beta chains were all read from a single sample in a study of T-cell memory formation after mild COVID-19. TCRdb redid the calling of the 5' RACE reads with MiXCR, one entry per CDR3 protein. The sample lists more than 75,000 distinct CDR3 sequences; approximately 23% were seen once. Input material: PBMCs or a T cell subset sorted from them (not recorded which). Every receptor here comes from a man aged 18 to 29 who had mild COVID-19 (a few samples of this study predate the infection). Cell type and time point are not known.

The chain couples TRBV5-1 to TRBJ2-3; 9 bases agree with TRBD2. This CDR3 contains 16 residues. Trimming removed 4 bases from V and 2 bases from J; junction bases left unmatched: 8. Germline V gene sequence: CDR1 SGHRS, CDR2 YFSETQ. Here the CDR3 reads CASSPASGGHTDTQYF. The CDR3 DNA is TGCGCCAGCAGCCCCGCCAGCGGGGGGCACACAGATACGCAGTATTTT.

This clonotype has more than one count but fewer than ten. V and J are TRBV4-3 and TRBJ1-1; D might be TRBD1 (6 bases). Between the trimmed V and J ends, which lost 4 bases and 3 bases, there was a span of 15 bases. Germline CDR1 reads LGHNA; CDR2 reads YSLEER. The CDR3 length is 15 residues. CDR3 sequence reads: CASSRGQLGHTEAFF. Here the CDR3 DNA reads TGCGCCAGCAGCCGCGGACAGCTTGGTCACACTGAAGCTTTCTTT.

The CDR3 here is CSARAPARDSETQYF. CDR3 sequence (DNA): TGCAGTGCTAGAGCCCCGGCTAGGGATTCAGAGACCCAGTACTTC. The chain combines TRBV20-1 with TRBJ2-5; D remains ambiguous. The V gene lost 1 base and the J gene lost 4 bases, with 16 bases spanning the gap. This CDR3 has 15 residues. The germline V gene has CDR1 DFQATT and CDR2 SNEGSKA (reference sequence).

The V gene is TRBV18, the J gene TRBJ1-4; tentative D call: TRBD1 (5 bases). Germline loops: CDR1 KGHSH, CDR2 LQKENI. V lost 3 bases and J 0 bases, leaving 14 bases between the germline ends. This CDR3 has 17 residues. The CDR3, as DNA: TGTGCCAGCTCACCGAGGGGAGAGGGCCCAACTAATGAAAAACTGTTTTTT. This encodes CASSPRGEGPTNEKLFF.

V and J are TRBV6-5 and TRBJ1-3, with 7 bases matching TRBD1. The CDR3 has 15 amino acids. Germline V lookup: CDR1 MNHEY, CDR2 SVGAGI. V shed 4 bases and J 6 bases; nucleotides not matched to a gene: 9. The CDR3 coding sequence is TGTGCCAGCAGTTCAACAGGGGCCAGTGCAAACACCATATATTTT. Translating gives CASSSTGASANTIYF.

This clonotype was counted a few times. The gene calls are TRBV4-3 and TRBJ2-1; 9 bases line up with TRBD1. Germline loops: CDR1 LGHNA, CDR2 YSLEER. Trimming at V came to 2 bases and at J to 3 bases, leaving 5 bases not matched to a gene. This CDR3 spans 16 amino acids. CDR3 residues: CASSQYNRGLYNEQFF. CDR3 nucleotide sequence: TGCGCCAGCAGCCAATACAACAGGGGGCTCTACAATGAGCAGTTCTTC.

This clonotype was seen only a few times. The chain couples TRBV29-1 to TRBJ2-7, with 7 bases lining up with TRBD1. This CDR3 has 14 residues. V shed 2 bases and J 3 bases; nucleotides not matched to a gene: 7. Germline CDR1 and CDR2: SQVTM and ANQGSEA. The CDR3 DNA follows: TGCAGCGTTGAAAGGAGACAGGGTGGCTACGAGCAGTACTTC. Amino acid sequence: CSVERRQGGYEQYF.

This clonotype was observed at least ten times. The chain carries TRBV19 and TRBJ2-2; tentatively, D is TRBD1 (6 bases). V lost 6 bases and J 5 bases, leaving 10 bases between the germline ends. The V gene's germline CDR1 is LNHDA and CDR2 SQIVND (reference sequence). The length of the CDR3 is 13 residues. CDR3: CASRSGATGELFF. CDR3 nucleotides: TGTGCCAGTAGGTCAGGGGCGACCGGGGAGCTGTTTTTT.

This chain connects TRBV6-2 or TRBV6-3 to TRBJ2-7, with 8 positions matching TRBD1. This CDR3 contains 16 residues. Germline values: CDR1 MNHEY, CDR2 SVGEGT. V was clipped by 7 bases and J by 5 bases; unmatched bases: 16. The CDR3, as DNA: TGTGCCAGCACCATGAGCGAGGACAGGGATAGTCACGAGCAGTACGTC. Protein sequence: CASTMSEDRDSHEQYV.

This clonotype showed up just a few times. The chain employs TRBV4-3 and TRBJ1-2; TRBD1 matches at 9 bases. The CDR3 has 17 residues. Losses at the gene ends were 0 bases for V and 2 bases for J; bases not matched to a gene: 7. The germline CDR1 and CDR2 sequences are LGHNA and YSLEER. The CDR3 coding sequence is TGCGCCAGCAGCCAAGAGTGGAATACAGGGGGCAACTATGGCTACACCTTC. It translates to CASSQEWNTGGNYGYTF.